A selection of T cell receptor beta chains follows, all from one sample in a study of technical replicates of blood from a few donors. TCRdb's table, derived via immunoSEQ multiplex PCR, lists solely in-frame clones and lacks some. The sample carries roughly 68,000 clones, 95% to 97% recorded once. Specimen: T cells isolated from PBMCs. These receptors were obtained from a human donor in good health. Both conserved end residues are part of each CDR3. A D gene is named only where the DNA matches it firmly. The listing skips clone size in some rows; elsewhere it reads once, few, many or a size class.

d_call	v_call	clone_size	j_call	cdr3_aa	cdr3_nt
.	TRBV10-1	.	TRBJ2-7	CASSRWGEDLIYEQYF	TGCGCCAGCAGCCGCTGGGGGGAGGATCTAATCTACGAGCAGTACTTC
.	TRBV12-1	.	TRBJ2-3	CASSLGEGHGNTQYF	TGTGCCAGCAGCTTAGGGGAGGGCCATGGAAATACGCAGTATTTT
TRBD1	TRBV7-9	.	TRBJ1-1	CASSLAQPPQGGVFF	TGTGCCAGCAGCTTAGCTCAACCACCACAGGGGGGCGTTTTCTTT
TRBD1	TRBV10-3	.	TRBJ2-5	CATRTGQETQYF	TGTGCCACACGGACAGGGCAGGAGACCCAGTACTTC
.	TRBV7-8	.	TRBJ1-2	CASSLWEGVNYGYTF	TGTGCCAGCAGCTTATGGGAGGGGGTGAACTATGGCTACACCTTC
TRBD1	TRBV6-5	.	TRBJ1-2	CASSPSTGPAGYTF	TGTGCCAGCAGCCCTTCGACAGGGCCGGCTGGCTACACCTTC
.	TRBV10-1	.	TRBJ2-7	CASGTGRDEQYF	TGCGCCAGCGGAACAGGGAGGGACGAGCAGTACTTC
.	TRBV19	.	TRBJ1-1	CASSAGNTEAFF	TGTGCCAGTTCAGCGGGGAACACTGAAGCTTTCTTT
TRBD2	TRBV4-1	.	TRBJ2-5	CASSPRLAGGPETQYF	TGCGCCAGCAGCCCGAGACTAGCGGGAGGGCCAGAGACCCAGTACTTC
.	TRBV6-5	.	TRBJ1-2	CASSYDGGYTF	TGTGCCAGCAGTTACGATGGCGGCTACACCTTC
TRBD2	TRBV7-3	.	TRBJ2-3	CASSHNPGLALTDTQYF	TGTGCCAGCAGCCATAACCCGGGACTAGCATTGACAGATACGCAGTATTTT
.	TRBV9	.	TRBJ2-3	CASSHGGVTQYF	TGTGCCAGCAGCCACGGAGGGGTTACGCAGTATTTT
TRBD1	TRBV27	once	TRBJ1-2	CASSSRDRANYGYTF	TGTGCCAGCAGTTCCCGAGACAGGGCTAACTATGGCTACACCTTC
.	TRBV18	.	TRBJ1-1	CASSRGNTEAFF	TGTGCCAGCTCACGAGGGAACACTGAAGCTTTCTTT
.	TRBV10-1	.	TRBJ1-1	CASSDRNGKIGNTEAFF	TGCGCCAGCAGTGACCGCAACGGGAAGATTGGGAACACTGAAGCTTTCTTT
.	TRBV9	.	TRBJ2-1	CASNSGTYNEQFF	TGTGCCAGCAATAGCGGAACCTACAATGAGCAGTTCTTC
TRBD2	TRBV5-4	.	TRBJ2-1	CASSPAGGAGGTNEQFF	TGTGCCAGCAGCCCCGCGGGAGGGGCGGGAGGTACAAATGAGCAGTTCTTC
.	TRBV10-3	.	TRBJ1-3	CAISESRDGGSGNTIYF	TGTGCCATCAGTGAGTCGAGAGACGGCGGCTCTGGAAACACCATATATTTT
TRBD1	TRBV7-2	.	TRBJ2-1	CASSRGRGRVEQFF	TGTGCCAGCAGCCGGGGCAGGGGGCGCGTTGAGCAGTTCTTC
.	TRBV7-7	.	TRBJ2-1	CASSLAYHSYNEQFF	TGTGCTAGCAGCCTAGCCTACCACTCCTACAATGAGCAGTTCTTC
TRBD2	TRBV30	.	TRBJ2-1	CAWTGRLAGANEQFF	TGTGCCTGGACCGGGAGGCTAGCGGGGGCAAATGAGCAGTTCTTC
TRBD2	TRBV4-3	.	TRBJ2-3	CASSQVAGVDTQYF	TGCGCCAGCAGCCAAGTGGCGGGGGTTGATACGCAGTATTTT
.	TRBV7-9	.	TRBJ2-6	CASSPPPVFSGANVLTF	TGTGCCAGCAGCCCCCCCCCGGTCTTCTCTGGGGCCAACGTCCTGACTTTC
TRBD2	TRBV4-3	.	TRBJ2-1	CASSQPEPAGGNEQFF	TGCGCCAGCAGCCAACCAGAACCAGCGGGAGGAAATGAGCAGTTCTTC
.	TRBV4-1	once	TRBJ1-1	CASSQAHGRGMAEAFF	TGCGCCAGCAGCCAAGCTCACGGCAGGGGCATGGCTGAAGCTTTCTTT